This T cell receptor (beta chain) was observed in a study of control samples from healthy donors and cancer patients. The CDR3 loop spans 15 amino acids. Germline-derived CDR1 and CDR2 are SGHRS and YFSETQ. J lost 4 bases, V lost 0 bases, and 2 bases had no gene match. Clones were read by immunoSEQ multiplex PCR, and TCRdb kept only the in-frame ones, dropping some. The profile shows just over 150,000 clones, about 93% of them singletons. A word on this clone: Other DNA variants within this sample encode the same CDR3.

Material for sequencing was blood. V gene TRBV5-1 combines with J gene TRBJ2-1; 9 bases align to TRBD1. The receptor's source is a man aged 50-60 years in good health. The CDR3 nucleotides are TGCGCCAGCAGCTTGGGACAGGGGGGATACAATGAGCAGTTCTTC. Amino acid sequence: CASSLGQGGYNEQFF.